This T cell receptor (beta chain) comes out of a study of T cells expressing NK-cell markers. Study overall: The eight sequenced donors comprised seven who were HCMV-seropositive and one who was seronegative. General study findings and limits: The share of CD8+ T cells held by dominant NKG2C+ clonotypes was about 1.0-8% in several donors. A few donors' CD3+CD56-NKG2C+ cells were dominated by the same clonotypes.

A remark on this clonotype: What it binds is unknown.

The CDR3 has 14 residues. Germline V lookup: CDR1 SEHNR, CDR2 FQNEAQ (reference sequence). UMIs accompanied the 5'RACE template switching by which TCR beta cDNA was made. TCRdb re-analyzed the 5' RACE reads; it lists each CDR3 protein once, without DNA. The sample totals about half a million distinct CDR3 sequences. The sequenced sample consisted of blood T cells: a sorted CD56 or NKG2C T cell subset, CD4+ or CD8+ T cells, or bulk PBMC T cells (not recorded which). The chain combines TRBV7-9 with TRBJ2-7; TCRdb indicates TRBD1, and absent DNA this call remains unverified. This clonotype was obtained from a woman between 45 and 60 years old in good health. The CDR3 reads CASSYGTDPYEQYF.